The 8 T cell receptor beta chains reported below all come from one sample, sequenced in a study of T cell changes during pregnancy in multiple sclerosis. Sequencing was performed with immunoSEQ multiplex PCR; in TCRdb, only in-frame clones are kept and a portion is missing. The sample yields fewer than 85,000 clones, 92% seen once. Sequences were derived from peripheral blood, sampled in the first trimester of pregnancy. The receptors originated from a female donor in good health, enrolled as a control in a pregnancy study.

The rearrangement joins TRBV7-2 to TRBJ2-3; tentative D call: TRBD2 (5 bases). Germline CDR1 is SGHTA and CDR2 is FQGNSA. Trimming shortened V by 5 bases and J by 5 bases, and 17 bases separated the two germline ends. The CDR3 extends over 15 amino acids. The CDR3 DNA sequence: TGTGCCAGCAGCCGAAGATGGGTCGAGGGAGATACGCAGTATTTT. Encoded protein: CASSRRWVEGDTQYF.

This clone was counted only a few times. The chain combines TRBV15 with TRBJ2-3, with 13 positions matching TRBD2. Germline trimming cut 8 bases from V and 2 bases from J; bases unmatched to any gene: 4. Germline V gene data show CDR1 as LNHNV and CDR2 as YYDKDF (reference sequence). This CDR3 region has 15 residues. DNA for the CDR3: TGTGCCACCTCAGGACTAGCGGGAGCCACAGATACGCAGTATTTT. This translates into CATSGLAGATDTQYF.

The CDR3 sequence: CASSLGGQGGIGELFF. Written as DNA, the CDR3 is TGTGCCAGCAGCTTAGGTGGACAGGGGGGAATCGGGGAGCTGTTTTTT. V gene TRBV7-2 combines with J gene TRBJ2-2; 10 nucleotides match TRBD1. CDR1 and CDR2 (germline): SGHTA, FQGNSA. The CDR3 is 16 residues long. Trimming removed 1 base from V and 7 bases from J; junction bases left unmatched: 6.

The chain carries TRBV28 and TRBJ2-1; 7 positions agree with TRBD1. The CDR3 contains 16 residues. J lost 8 bases, V lost 1 base, and 11 bases had no gene match. The germline gives CDR1 MDHEN, CDR2 SYDVKM. CDR3 sequence (DNA): TGTGCCAGCAGTTTATTGACAGGGCCAGTCTCCGATGAGCAGTTCTTC. This gives the protein CASSLLTGPVSDEQFF.

The chain has TRBV28 and TRBJ2-1, with D perhaps TRBD2 (5 bases). The V end was cut by 4 bases, the J end by 7 bases, with 11 bases between. The CDR3 consists of 13 residues. The germline gives CDR1 MDHEN, CDR2 SYDVKM. The CDR3 region is CASSSSGRNEQFF. CDR3 bases: TGTGCCAGCAGTTCCAGCGGACGGAATGAGCAGTTCTTC.

A single count supports this clone. The chain couples TRBV6-1 to TRBJ2-5, with 7 bases aligning to TRBD2. The CDR3 totals 14 residues. Germline lookup yields CDR1 MNHNS and CDR2 SASEGT. V shed 1 base, J shed 5 bases, and the junction held 4 bases outside the gene matches. In DNA, the CDR3 is TGTGCCAGCAGTGAAGAACCAGCGGGGGAGACCCAGTACTTC. Encoded protein: CASSEEPAGETQYF.

CDR3 sequence: CASSPGQTEKLFF. As DNA, the CDR3 is TGTGCCAGCAGCCCCGGACAGACTGAAAAACTGTTTTTT. The chain links TRBV9 to TRBJ1-4; a weak D match, TRBD1 (6 bases). The germline V gene encodes CDR1 SGDLS and CDR2 YYNGEE. V was pared by 4 bases and J by 7 bases, with 11 bases between. CDR3 length: 13 amino acids. Looking up the rest from reference TRBV9 and TRBJ1-4 gives the full variable domain: DSGVTQTPKHLITATGQRVTLRCSPRSGDLSVYWYQQSLDQGLQFLIQYYNGEERAKGNILERFSAQQFPDLHSELNLSSLELGDSALYFCASSPGQTEKLFFGSGTQLSVL.

The V and J genes are TRBV27 and TRBJ2-5; 8 bases map to TRBD1. Germline values: CDR1 MNHEY, CDR2 SMNVEV (reference sequence). This CDR3 comprises 17 residues. The V segment lost 0 bases and the J segment 5 bases; nucleotides outside the gene matches: 11. DNA of the CDR3: TGTGCCAGCAGTTTATCCGGACAGGGATCGGGTCGGGAGACCCAGTACTTC. Translating it yields CASSLSGQGSGRETQYF.